Listed below are T cell receptor beta chains from one sample, sequenced in a study of T cell responses to AZD1222 COVID-19 vaccine. Clones were read by immunoSEQ multiplex PCR, and TCRdb kept only the in-frame ones, dropping some. The sample has 150,000 to 170,000 clones; more than 75% are singletons. Here the sequenced sample was peripheral blood, taken on day 0 of AZD1222 vaccination. All receptors come from an adult in good health. The CDR3 runs from the conserved cysteine through the conserved F or W.

j_gene: TRBJ1-2
v_gene: TRBV6-2/TRBV6-3
CDR3aa: CASSYSEISGYTF

j_gene: TRBJ1-5
v_gene: TRBV5-3
CDR3aa: CAPRGQPQHF

j_gene: TRBJ2-2
v_gene: TRBV7-6
CDR3aa: CASSLKGLAGGELFF

j_gene: TRBJ1-2
v_gene: TRBV9
CDR3aa: CASSVSLTGGYTF

j_gene: TRBJ2-2
v_gene: TRBV6-2/TRBV6-3
CDR3aa: CASSHARPVTGELFF

j_gene: TRBJ2-3
v_gene: TRBV27
CDR3aa: CASSIPGLAGTDTQYF

j_gene: TRBJ1-1
v_gene: TRBV19
CDR3aa: CASFDWTGWNTEAFF

j_gene: TRBJ1-2
v_gene: TRBV5-1
CDR3aa: CASSSGQGGVATYGYTF

j_gene: TRBJ1-1
v_gene: TRBV11-3
CDR3aa: CASSLGRGSEAFF

j_gene: TRBJ2-7
v_gene: TRBV18
CDR3aa: CASSPRTGGDEQYF

j_gene: TRBJ2-4
v_gene: TRBV19
CDR3aa: CASSPPGQGTKRNIQYF

j_gene: TRBJ1-3
v_gene: TRBV7-9
CDR3aa: CASSTTGVATIYF

j_gene: TRBJ1-2
v_gene: TRBV7-9
CDR3aa: CASRQGATMGYTF